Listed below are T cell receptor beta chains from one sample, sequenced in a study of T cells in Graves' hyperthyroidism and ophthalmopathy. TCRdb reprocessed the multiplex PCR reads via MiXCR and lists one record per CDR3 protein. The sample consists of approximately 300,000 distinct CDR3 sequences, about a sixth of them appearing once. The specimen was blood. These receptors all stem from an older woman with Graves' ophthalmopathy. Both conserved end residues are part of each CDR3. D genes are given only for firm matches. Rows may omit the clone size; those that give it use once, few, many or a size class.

DNA: TGTGCCAGCAGCCAAGATATCGCTAGCGGGAGTATCGAGCAGTACTTC
CDR3: CASSQDIASGSIEQYF
size: many
D: TRBD2
J: TRBJ2-7
V: TRBV3-1

DNA: TGTGCCAGCAGCCCCAGGATGAGCGGGAGATACACCGGGGAGCTGTTTTTT
CDR3: CASSPRMSGRYTGELFF
size: NA
D: TRBD2
J: TRBJ2-2
V: TRBV7-3

DNA: TGCGCCAGCCGGACCTCGGGTAGGTACACTGAAGCTTTCTTT
CDR3: CASRTSGRYTEAFF
size: NA
D: NA
J: TRBJ1-1
V: TRBV5-1

DNA: TGTGCCAGCATGGCGTCACCCGCTGAAGCTTTCTTT
CDR3: CASMASPAEAFF
size: NA
D: NA
J: TRBJ1-1
V: TRBV6-1

DNA: TGTGCCAGCAGTTACTTAGGTAAAGGTTGGAATGAGCAGTTCTTC
CDR3: CASSYLGKGWNEQFF
size: many
D: NA
J: TRBJ2-1
V: TRBV6-2/TRBV6-3

DNA: TGTGCCAGCAGCTCATTAGCGGGAGGGCCCTACAATGAGCAGTTCTTC
CDR3: CASSSLAGGPYNEQFF
size: NA
D: TRBD2
J: TRBJ2-1
V: TRBV7-9

DNA: TGCGCCAGCAGCCAAGGGACAGGGTGGGACACTGAAGCTTTCTTT
CDR3: CASSQGTGWDTEAFF
size: many
D: TRBD1
J: TRBJ1-1
V: TRBV4-1

DNA: TGTGCCAGCAGTTTATCCTCGGGCCCCAATCAGCCCCAGCATTTT
CDR3: CASSLSSGPNQPQHF
size: NA
D: NA
J: TRBJ1-5
V: TRBV28

DNA: TGCAGTGCTAGAGAAGAGCGGGGGGGGACCGAGACCCAGTACTTC
CDR3: CSAREERGGTETQYF
size: few
D: TRBD2
J: TRBJ2-5
V: TRBV20-1

DNA: TGTGCCAGCAGCCCCGGTTACAATGAGCAGTTCTTC
CDR3: CASSPGYNEQFF
size: many
D: NA
J: TRBJ2-1
V: TRBV28

DNA: TGTGCCAGTAGTAATGGGGGGGGATTGAACACTGAAGCTTTCTTT
CDR3: CASSNGGGLNTEAFF
size: NA
D: NA
J: TRBJ1-1
V: TRBV19

DNA: TGTGCCAGCAGCTCCTCGGAGATCTATGGCTACACCTTC
CDR3: CASSSSEIYGYTF
size: many
D: NA
J: TRBJ1-2
V: TRBV4-2

DNA: TGTGCCAGCAGTCCCATCGTTCGTTACCGTGACCGGGACAGGTCACCTTACGAGCAGTACTTC
CDR3: CASSPIVRYRDRDRSPYEQYF
size: few
D: TRBD1
J: TRBJ2-7
V: TRBV28

DNA: TGTGCCAGCAGCCCGAGCCTGGCGATGCGCTCTGGGGCCAACGTCCTGACTTTC
CDR3: CASSPSLAMRSGANVLTF
size: few
D: NA
J: TRBJ2-6
V: TRBV9

DNA: TGCGCCAGCAGCGGTGGGACAGGGTCGTACGAGCAGTACTTC
CDR3: CASSGGTGSYEQYF
size: many
D: TRBD1
J: TRBJ2-7
V: TRBV5-1

DNA: TGCGCCAGCAGCTTGATAAGGTTTTCCTACAATGAGCAGTTCTTC
CDR3: CASSLIRFSYNEQFF
size: many
D: NA
J: TRBJ2-1
V: TRBV5-1

DNA: TGCAGTGCTAGGGGGGTGGGCACAGATACGCAGTATTTT
CDR3: CSARGVGTDTQYF
size: few
D: NA
J: TRBJ2-3
V: TRBV20-1

DNA: TGTGCCAGCAGCCTGGCTGAGGGCGGGGAGCTGTTTTTT
CDR3: CASSLAEGGELFF
size: NA
D: NA
J: TRBJ2-2
V: TRBV3-1

DNA: TGTGCCAGCCAATTCCGGACAGGGGGTCCGAACACTGAAGCTTTCTTT
CDR3: CASQFRTGGPNTEAFF
size: many
D: TRBD1
J: TRBJ1-1
V: TRBV6-2/TRBV6-3

DNA: TGCGCCAGCAGCTTGGGAACTCTGTGGGCGCTAGAAGCTTTCTTT
CDR3: CASSLGTLWALEAFF
size: many
D: NA
J: TRBJ1-1
V: TRBV5-1

DNA: TGTGCCAGCATGGCTCCAATGAACACTGAAGCTTTCTTT
CDR3: CASMAPMNTEAFF
size: many
D: NA
J: TRBJ1-1
V: TRBV3-1

DNA: TGTGCCAGCAGCTTAATTCCGGGGAATGAGCAGTTCTTC
CDR3: CASSLIPGNEQFF
size: NA
D: NA
J: TRBJ2-1
V: TRBV13

DNA: TGTGCCAGCAGTGCAGGGACAGGCGGAGAGACCCAGTACTTC
CDR3: CASSAGTGGETQYF
size: many
D: TRBD1
J: TRBJ2-5
V: TRBV6-1

DNA: TGTGCCAGCACAGGGACTAGCGGGCCCTGGCGGGCCACCGGGGAGCTGTTTTTT
CDR3: CASTGTSGPWRATGELFF
size: NA
D: TRBD2
J: TRBJ2-2
V: TRBV6-2/TRBV6-3

DNA: TGCAGTGCTAGGGGGACTAGCGGGAGAACCGGGGAGCTGTTTTTT
CDR3: CSARGTSGRTGELFF
size: NA
D: TRBD2
J: TRBJ2-2
V: TRBV20-1

DNA: TGTGCCAGCAGCGCTTTACAGGGCCGGACTGAAGCTTTCTTT
CDR3: CASSALQGRTEAFF
size: many
D: NA
J: TRBJ1-1
V: TRBV7-2

DNA: TGTGCCAGCAGTTTATCGGGGGCCTTCGGGGCTAACTATGGCTACACCTTC
CDR3: CASSLSGAFGANYGYTF
size: few
D: NA
J: TRBJ1-2
V: TRBV12-3/TRBV12-4

DNA: TGTGCCAGCAGCCACGACACAACCACTGTTACGCAGTATTTT
CDR3: CASSHDTTTVTQYF
size: NA
D: NA
J: TRBJ2-3
V: TRBV4-2

DNA: TGCAGTGCCAGACAGCTACATAATTCACCCCTCCACTTT
CDR3: CSARQLHNSPLHF
size: many
D: NA
J: TRBJ1-6
V: TRBV20-1

DNA: TGCGCCAGCAGACCACAGGGAACACGCTCCTACAATGAGCAGTTCTTC
CDR3: CASRPQGTRSYNEQFF
size: many
D: NA
J: TRBJ2-1
V: TRBV5-1

DNA: TGTGCCAGTAGTATCTCCCCCGGGACAGCCTACGAGCAGTACTTC
CDR3: CASSISPGTAYEQYF
size: NA
D: TRBD1
J: TRBJ2-7
V: TRBV19

DNA: TGCAGTGCCAACGCCGGAGTTGGAAACACCATATATTTT
CDR3: CSANAGVGNTIYF
size: NA
D: NA
J: TRBJ1-3
V: TRBV20-1

DNA: TGTGCCAGCAGCCCTAACGCGAACTACGAGCAGTACTTC
CDR3: CASSPNANYEQYF
size: many
D: NA
J: TRBJ2-7
V: TRBV7-2

DNA: TGCAGTGCCCAGTCGGGACTAGCGAGTTCCTACGAGCAGTACTTC
CDR3: CSAQSGLASSYEQYF
size: many
D: TRBD2
J: TRBJ2-7
V: TRBV20-1

DNA: TGTGCCAGCAGTTTCGGGACGGGGGGCTATGGCTACACCTTC
CDR3: CASSFGTGGYGYTF
size: many
D: NA
J: TRBJ1-2
V: TRBV28

DNA: TGCGCCAGCAGCCAAGATCCCCCGTCGAACACCGGGGAGCTGTTTTTT
CDR3: CASSQDPPSNTGELFF
size: few
D: NA
J: TRBJ2-2
V: TRBV4-3